A single sample gave rise to the 28 T cell receptor beta chains below, sequenced in a study of shared clonotypes between healthy human individuals. Naive CD8 populations comprised CD45RO-negative cells positively selected for CCR7, excluding terminally differentiated effector memory CD45RA+ cells. The method was immunoSEQ multiplex PCR; TCRdb's version includes in-frame clones alone and lacks a portion of them. The sample lists hundreds of thousands of clones; 92% were seen once. Sequenced: naive CD8+ T cells sorted from blood. The source is a man aged 25-40 years in good health.

The chain couples TRBV5-6 to TRBJ2-1; unclear D gene. The CDR3 is 13 amino acids. Deletions cut 6 bases from V and 7 bases from J, with 14 bases between. From germline, CDR1 is SGHDT and CDR2 YYEEEE. As DNA, the CDR3 is TGTGCCAGCACCCTCTCGAGTAGAAATGAGCAGTTCTTC. Protein product: CASTLSSRNEQFF.

The chain is built from TRBV5-6 and TRBJ1-2; TRBD1 is a possible D gene (5 bases). This CDR3 comprises 12 residues. The germline gives CDR1 SGHDT, CDR2 YYEEEE. V lost 4 bases to trimming and J lost 4 bases, with 8 bases between them. This CDR3 reads CASSPGLYGYTF. The CDR3 DNA reads as TGTGCCAGCAGCCCGGGGCTCTATGGCTACACCTTC.

This clone was counted between two and nine times. The J gene is TRBJ2-1, the V gene TRBV27; TRBD1 or TRBD2 may be the D gene (5 bases each). The germline V gene encodes CDR1 MNHEY and CDR2 SMNVEV (reference sequence). The CDR3 is 17 amino acids. The V end lost 0 bases, the J end lost 4 bases, and 16 bases lay between the germline ends. Here the CDR3 DNA reads TGTGCCAGCAGTTTATCGGGACCGGGTAGCGTATACAATGAGCAGTTCTTC. It codes for CASSLSGPGSVYNEQFF.

A few counts support this clone. Other nucleotide sequences in the sample specify the same CDR3. CDR3 bases: TGTGCCAGCAGCTTAGCACAGGGGCGAAACACTGAAGCTTTCTTT. This codes for CASSLAQGRNTEAFF. The chain joins TRBV7-9 to TRBJ1-1, with TRBD1 identical over 7 bases. With 0 bases clipped from V and 2 bases from J, the junction kept 3 bases outside the gene matches. This CDR3 has 15 residues. Germline V gene lookup returns CDR1 SEHNR and CDR2 FQNEAQ (reference sequence).

This chain connects TRBV28 to TRBJ1-5, with 7 bases matching TRBD1. The CDR3 is 14 residues long. The germline V gene encodes CDR1 MDHEN and CDR2 SYDVKM. Germline trimming cut 5 bases from V and 9 bases from J; bases unmatched to any gene: 10. The CDR3 bases are TGTGCCAGCAGTCTCGACAGGGTCAACGCGCCCCAGCATTTT. Its translation is CASSLDRVNAPQHF.

The chain employs TRBV28 and TRBJ2-1, with TRBD2 matching over 9 bases. This CDR3 contains 15 residues. Trimming cost V 1 base and J 5 bases; bases outside gene matches: 3. The V gene's germline CDR1 is MDHEN and CDR2 SYDVKM. In nucleotides, the CDR3 is TGTGCCAGCAGTTTATTTTCTAGCGGGAACAATGAGCAGTTCTTC. The encoded protein is CASSLFSSGNNEQFF.

V and J are TRBV14 and TRBJ2-3, with TRBD2 identical over 10 bases. Germline V lookup: CDR1 SGHDN, CDR2 FVKESK. CDR3 length: 16 residues. The trim removed 0 bases at V and 5 bases at J, leaving 5 bases unmatched. In DNA form, the CDR3 reads TGTGCCAGCAGCCAAGACGGGCTAGCGGGAGTAGATACGCAGTATTTT. As protein: CASSQDGLAGVDTQYF.

There are a few counts of this clone. This chain uses TRBV9 with TRBJ2-5; 8 bases align to TRBD1. Germline V CDR1 and CDR2: SGDLS, YYNGEE. This CDR3 has 14 residues. Germline trimming cut 1 base from V and 3 bases from J; bases unmatched to any gene: 2. The CDR3, as DNA: TGTGCCAGCAGCGTACAGGGGGCGGAAGAGACCCAGTACTTC. Its protein product is CASSVQGAEETQYF.

A remark on this clone: The sample contains more than one DNA sequence encoding this CDR3. The chain employs TRBV19 and TRBJ2-7; D is possibly TRBD2 (5 bases). V lost 1 base to trimming and J lost 0 bases, with 7 bases between them. The CDR3 totals 14 residues. Germline V lookup: CDR1 LNHDA, CDR2 SQIVND (reference sequence). CDR3 in DNA: TGTGCCAGTAGTATAGTGGGGAGCTCCTACGAGCAGTACTTC. Protein sequence: CASSIVGSSYEQYF.

This chain connects TRBV5-5 to TRBJ2-7, with 7 bases aligning to TRBD1. V lost 4 bases and J lost 3; bases outside the gene matches: 10. The CDR3 is 15 amino acids. CDR1 is SGHKS, CDR2 YYEKEE, per germline (reference sequence). The CDR3 region has the DNA TGTGCCAGCAGCCAACTGACAGGGTTTTACTACGAGCAGTACTTC. Amino acid sequence: CASSQLTGFYYEQYF.

Concerning this clone: Other DNA sequences within the sample encode an identical CDR3. V and J are TRBV29-1 and TRBJ2-7, with 13 bases aligning to TRBD2. With 3 bases clipped from V and 0 bases from J, the junction kept 2 bases outside the gene matches. Germline V lookup: CDR1 SQVTM, CDR2 ANQGSEA. The CDR3 has 15 amino acids. CDR3 in DNA: TGCAGCGTTGACGGGACTAGCGGGAACTCCTACGAGCAGTACTTC. This sequence encodes CSVDGTSGNSYEQYF.

V usage is TRBV27 and J usage is TRBJ1-1; possibly TRBD1 for D (6 bases). Deletions cut 7 bases from V and 0 bases from J, with 15 bases between. The germline CDR1 and CDR2 sequences are MNHEY and SMNVEV (reference sequence). The CDR3 spans 15 residues. The CDR3 is CASTSLQGLNTEAFF. Here the CDR3 DNA reads TGTGCCAGCACTTCATTACAGGGCTTGAACACTGAAGCTTTCTTT.

This chain links TRBV5-6 with TRBJ2-7; 8 bases agree with TRBD1. J lost 4 bases, V lost 6 bases, and 9 bases had no gene match. Per germline, CDR1 SGHDT and CDR2 YYEEEE. This CDR3 region has 14 residues. CDR3 in DNA: TGTGCCAGCAAAAAGGGACAGGTCATATACGAGCAGTACTTC. This codes for CASKKGQVIYEQYF.

This clone came up once. J is TRBJ2-7 and V is TRBV5-1; TRBD1 agrees at 8 bases. CDR1 and CDR2 (germline): SGHRS, YFSETQ. This CDR3 is 14 amino acids long. Germline trimming cut 4 bases from V and 3 bases from J; bases unmatched to any gene: 6. The CDR3 protein is CASSNGQGIYEQYF. The CDR3 DNA sequence: TGCGCCAGCAGCAACGGACAGGGTATCTACGAGCAGTACTTC.

The chain couples TRBV5-1 to TRBJ2-1, with TRBD1 as a possible D gene (6 bases). The V and J ends lost 4 bases and 4 bases respectively, with 15 bases between them. The CDR3 runs 15 residues. CDR1 and CDR2 from the germline V gene are SGHRS and YFSETQ. CDR3: CASSPPARGYNEQFF. DNA of the CDR3: TGCGCCAGCAGCCCCCCGGCCAGGGGTTACAATGAGCAGTTCTTC.

The genes are TRBV13 and TRBJ2-7; TRBD1 matches at 8 bases. Germline-derived CDR1 and CDR2 are PRHDT and FYEKMQ (reference sequence). The CDR3 covers 15 residues. V shed 5 bases and J 4 bases; nucleotides not matched to a gene: 10. CDR3 in amino acids: CASSGVDRGAYEQYF. CDR3 sequence (DNA): TGTGCCAGCAGCGGAGTTGACAGGGGAGCTTACGAGCAGTACTTC.

The chain combines TRBV7-9 with TRBJ2-5; the D is unclear. Germline CDR1 SEHNR, CDR2 FQNEAQ (reference sequence). The ends were cut back, 3 bases at V and 5 bases at J, with 7 bases in the middle. The CDR3 runs 12 residues. The CDR3 DNA is TGTGCCAGCAGCTTTCCCAGGGAGACCCAGTACTTC. Protein: CASSFPRETQYF. The whole variable domain, remainder taken from reference TRBV7-9 and TRBJ2-5, is DTGVSQNPRHKITKRGQNVTFRCDPISEHNRLYWYRQTLGQGPEFLTYFQNEAQLEKSRLLSDRFSAERPKGSFSTLEIQRTEQGDSAMYLCASSFPRETQYFGPGTRLLVL.

This sequence joins TRBV19 and TRBJ1-1; D is possibly TRBD1 (5 bases). V was clipped by 10 bases and J by 9 bases, with 12 bases between them. The CDR3 loop spans 10 amino acids. Germline values: CDR1 LNHDA, CDR2 SQIVND (reference sequence). The CDR3 is CATTGQQAFF. CDR3 sequence (DNA): TGTGCCACCACGGGGCAGCAAGCTTTCTTT. The full variable domain, with the rest looked up from reference TRBV19 and TRBJ1-1, is DGGITQSPKYLFRKEGQNVTLSCEQNLNHDAMYWYRQDPGQGLRLIYYSQIVNDFQKGDIAEGYSVSREKKESFPLTVTSAQKNPTAFYLCATTGQQAFFGQGTRLTVV.

The chain carries TRBV6-5 and TRBJ2-1; 8 bases are shared with TRBD2. The CDR3 runs 16 residues. Germline V gene data show CDR1 as MNHEY and CDR2 as SVGAGI. V lost 4 bases and J lost 8; bases outside the gene matches: 13. Here the CDR3 DNA reads TGTGCCAGCAGTTCAGGACTAGCAGCTCCCTATGATGAGCAGTTCTTC. It codes for CASSSGLAAPYDEQFF.

V is TRBV5-1 and J is TRBJ2-5, with 7 bases identical to TRBD2. This CDR3 has 15 residues. CDR1 and CDR2 from the germline V gene are SGHRS and YFSETQ. The J segment lost 1 base and the V segment lost 3 bases, leaving 6 bases of the junction unmatched. CDR3 protein: CASSWTTGGQETQYF. DNA for the CDR3: TGCGCCAGCAGCTGGACTACGGGGGGCCAAGAGACCCAGTACTTC.

CDR3 residues: CASSLASHPGGDYEQYF. Written as DNA, the CDR3 is TGTGCCAGCAGCTTAGCGTCCCACCCCGGGGGGGATTACGAGCAGTACTTC. The chain combines TRBV7-6 with TRBJ2-7; 8 nucleotides agree with TRBD2. The V gene end was trimmed by 0 bases and the J gene end by 4 bases; junction bases not matched to a gene: 11. Looked up from germline, CDR1 is SGHVS and CDR2 is FNYEAQ. The CDR3 spans 17 residues. The full variable domain, its missing parts supplied by reference TRBV7-6 and TRBJ2-7, is GAGVSQSPRYKVTKRGQDVALRCDPISGHVSLYWYRQALGQGPEFLTYFNYEAQQDKSGLPNDRFSAERPEGSISTLTIQRTEQRDSAMYRCASSLASHPGGDYEQYFGPGTRLTVT.

This chain links TRBV5-8 with TRBJ1-5; perhaps TRBD1 as D (5 bases). CDR3 length: 13 residues. Germline CDR1 and CDR2: SGHTS and YDEGEE. V was cut by 9 bases and J by 3 bases, with 13 bases left in between. CDR3 sequence reads: CANTRDPNQPQHF. The CDR3 nucleotides are TGTGCCAACACCAGGGATCCCAATCAGCCCCAGCATTTT.

This clone was seen once. The genes are TRBV11-2 and TRBJ2-3; D is ambiguous. Germline CDR1 reads SGHAT; CDR2 reads FQNNGV. The CDR3 has 13 residues. V was pared by 3 bases and J by 3 bases, with 7 bases between. The CDR3 loop is CASSFGGTDTQYF. The DNA for the CDR3 is TGTGCCAGCAGCTTCGGTGGGACAGATACGCAGTATTTT.

The gene calls are TRBV2 and TRBJ2-7, with a weak D call TRBD1 (6 bases). Germline V gene data show CDR1 as SNHLY and CDR2 as FYNNEI. The CDR3 is made up of 16 amino acids. Trimming cost V 5 bases and J 0 bases, with 17 bases left between them. CDR3 DNA sequence: TGTGCCAGCAGTTCCCTCCCACAGGGTAGCTCCTACGAGCAGTACTTC. Its translation is CASSSLPQGSSYEQYF.

The genes are TRBV4-3 and TRBJ2-1; 14 bases are a match to TRBD2. The V segment lost 0 bases and the J segment 6 bases; nucleotides outside the gene matches: 13. The CDR3 is made up of 20 amino acids. Germline-derived CDR1 and CDR2 are LGHNA and YSLEER. The CDR3 nucleotides are TGCGCCAGCAGCCAAGATGGGGGGAAGGGGGGACTAGCGGGAGTCAATGAGCAGTTCTTC. It translates to CASSQDGGKGGLAGVNEQFF.

Note on this clone: Within the sample, other DNA sequences also encode this same CDR3. The chain carries TRBV5-1 and TRBJ2-3, with no clear D. Germline CDR1 and CDR2: SGHRS and YFSETQ. The CDR3 loop spans 14 amino acids. V gave up 0 bases and J gave up 3 bases, with 8 bases separating them. Here the CDR3 reads CASSLALGTDTQYF. The CDR3 DNA sequence: TGCGCCAGCAGCTTGGCCTTGGGAACAGATACGCAGTATTTT.

The V gene is TRBV15, the J gene TRBJ1-4; D is possibly TRBD1 (5 bases). This CDR3 contains 16 residues. Germline V gene sequence: CDR1 LNHNV, CDR2 YYDKDF (reference sequence). V dropped 4 bases and J dropped 8 bases, with 20 bases sitting between them. CDR3 bases: TGTGCCACCAGCACCGGAAGAGGAGGGGCCGGGGAAAAACTGTTTTTT. This gives the protein CATSTGRGGAGEKLFF.

The chain recombines TRBV20-1 with TRBJ2-1, with D perhaps TRBD1 (6 bases). The V end lost 5 bases, the J end lost 8 bases, and 7 bases lay between the germline ends. CDR3 length equals 10 residues. The germline CDR1 and CDR2 sequences are DFQATT and SNEGSKA (reference sequence). This CDR3 reads CSAAGDEQFF. For the CDR3, the DNA is TGCAGTGCTGCAGGGGATGAGCAGTTCTTC.